This TCR beta chain comes out of a study of shared clonotypes between healthy human individuals. Whole-study context: Ranging from 18 to 49 in age, donors were two women and a few men.

Germline lookup yields CDR1 SGHRS and CDR2 YFSETQ. CDR3 length: 17 residues. The V end was cut by 3 bases, the J end by 9 bases, with 26 bases between. Sequenced by immunoSEQ multiplex PCR; TCRdb stores in-frame clones only, minus some. The sample has about 2.3 million clones, just under 95% seen once. Those who donated, Caucasian adults without exception, all lived in Nashville, Tennessee. This TCR came from a man aged 18 to 30 in good health. Some clones in this sample may be carry-over from other donors' samples. The rearrangement links TRBV5-1 to TRBJ2-3; the D gene could be TRBD1 or TRBD2 (5 bases each). Specimen: naive CD4+ T cells from PBMCs. Subset given: CD45RA+ positively selected. The CDR3 sequence is CASSSLIGAGIERTQYF. Written as DNA, the CDR3 is TGCGCCAGCAGCTCCTTGATAGGGGCAGGGATAGAGCGGACGCAGTATTTT.